These T cell receptor beta chains were read from a single sample in a study of T cells in Graves' hyperthyroidism and ophthalmopathy. TCRdb independently ran MiXCR on the multiplex PCR reads; one entry per CDR3 protein. The repertoire consists of 300,000 to 450,000 distinct CDR3 sequences, with more than 20% occurring once and the leading ten covering around 79%. The sample consisted of blood. All receptors come from a middle-aged man with Graves' hyperthyroidism. CDR3s include the opening cysteine and the closing phenylalanine or tryptophan. D genes are given only for firm matches. Clone size appears in some rows only: once, few, many, or a class for an expanded clone.

D	V	size	J	CDR3	DNA
NA	TRBV20-1	NA	TRBJ1-5	CSARAGVNQPQHF	TGCAGTGCTAGGGCAGGGGTCAATCAGCCCCAGCATTTT
NA	TRBV12-3/TRBV12-4	NA	TRBJ2-1	CASSPPGGNEQFF	TGTGCCAGCAGCCCTCCCGGTGGGAATGAGCAGTTCTTC
TRBD1	TRBV24-1	NA	TRBJ1-1	CATSEGQGNVAAFF	TGTGCCACCAGTGAGGGACAGGGTAACGTGGCAGCTTTCTTT
NA	TRBV12-3/TRBV12-4	NA	TRBJ2-2	CASSSFRQIPGSNKNTGELFF	TGTGCCAGCAGTTCGTTTAGACAAATACCGGGAAGCAACAAGAACACCGGGGAGCTGTTTTTT
TRBD2	TRBV5-1	few	TRBJ2-1	CASSYTSGGYNEQFF	TGCGCCAGCAGCTATACTAGCGGGGGCTACAATGAGCAGTTCTTC
TRBD2	TRBV11-3	many	TRBJ2-1	CASSLGGGNYEQFF	TGTGCCAGCAGCTTAGGGGGGGGTAACTATGAGCAGTTCTTC
TRBD1	TRBV11-2	many	TRBJ1-1	CASSWDRGNAEAFF	TGTGCCAGCAGCTGGGACAGGGGGAACGCTGAAGCTTTCTTT
NA	TRBV24-1	few	TRBJ1-2	CATSDSYWGYTF	TGTGCCACCAGTGACAGCTATTGGGGCTACACCTTC
NA	TRBV6-1	few	TRBJ2-7	CASSGGTAGHEQYF	TGTGCCAGCAGTGGAGGGACGGCGGGCCACGAGCAGTACTTC
NA	TRBV28	many	TRBJ2-1	CASSPVNINEQFF	TGTGCCAGCAGCCCCGTGAATATAAATGAGCAGTTCTTC
NA	TRBV14	many	TRBJ2-2	CASSQRSYTGELFF	TGTGCCAGCAGCCAACGGAGTTACACCGGGGAGCTGTTTTTT
NA	TRBV29-1	few	TRBJ2-2	CSVAAGDTGELFF	TGCAGCGTTGCCGCTGGGGACACCGGGGAGCTGTTTTTT
NA	TRBV3-1	once	TRBJ1-6	CASSKYRNSPLHF	TGTGCCAGCAGCAAATATAGGAATTCACCCCTCCACTTT
NA	TRBV11-3	many	TRBJ2-1	CASSARLAYNEQFF	TGTGCCAGCAGCGCCCGACTAGCCTACAATGAGCAGTTCTTC
TRBD2	TRBV27	NA	TRBJ2-3	CASSSRLAGDVDTQYF	TGTGCCAGCAGTTCCAGACTAGCGGGGGATGTAGATACGCAGTATTTT
TRBD1	TRBV9	few	TRBJ1-1	CASSVRETGGPNTEAFF	TGTGCCAGCAGCGTAAGGGAGACAGGGGGCCCGAACACTGAAGCTTTCTTT
NA	TRBV10-3	NA	TRBJ2-3	CAISVDYTDTQYF	TGTGCCATCAGTGTGGACTATACAGATACGCAGTATTTT
TRBD1	TRBV30	few	TRBJ2-4	CAWSVGQIQYF	TGTGCCTGGAGTGTGGGACAGATTCAGTACTTC
TRBD2	TRBV10-3	NA	TRBJ2-7	CATRTRDYEQYF	TGTGCCACCCGGACTAGGGACTACGAGCAGTACTTC
NA	TRBV11-1	many	TRBJ2-1	CASGGVGPSSYNEQFF	TGTGCCAGCGGCGGAGTTGGCCCTAGTTCCTACAATGAGCAGTTCTTC
TRBD2	TRBV19	once	TRBJ2-7	CASSPRTSGTTYEQYF	TGTGCCAGTAGTCCTAGGACTAGCGGGACCACCTACGAGCAGTACTTC
TRBD2	TRBV7-9	NA	TRBJ2-7	CASSSAGANEQYF	TGTGCCAGCAGTTCGGCGGGAGCTAACGAGCAGTACTTC
NA	TRBV11-2	NA	TRBJ2-5	CASSANRKETQYF	TGTGCCAGCAGCGCCAACAGAAAAGAGACCCAGTACTTC
TRBD1	TRBV12-3/TRBV12-4	few	TRBJ1-6	CASSDRGKTPLHF	TGTGCCAGCAGCGACAGGGGGAAGACACCCCTCCACTTT
TRBD2	TRBV7-9	NA	TRBJ2-7	CASSGQREGRHEQYF	TGTGCCAGCAGCGGTCAGCGGGAGGGCCGACACGAGCAGTACTTC
NA	TRBV3-1	few	TRBJ2-5	CASSAIPRETQYF	TGTGCCAGCAGCGCCATCCCTCGTGAGACCCAGTACTTC
NA	TRBV18	NA	TRBJ1-5	CASSPPGGPSNQPQHF	TGTGCCAGCTCACCACCGGGAGGTCCGAGCAATCAGCCCCAGCATTTT
NA	TRBV7-3	NA	TRBJ2-7	CASSPGRGLNYEQYF	TGTGCCAGCAGCCCAGGCAGGGGTTTGAACTACGAGCAGTACTTC
TRBD1	TRBV4-2	NA	TRBJ2-5	CASSQELDRGRETQYF	TGTGCCAGCAGCCAAGAGTTGGACAGGGGGCGAGAGACCCAGTACTTC
TRBD2	TRBV6-1	few	TRBJ2-1	CACRPLAGALNEQFF	TGTGCCTGCAGACCACTAGCGGGAGCCTTGAATGAGCAGTTCTTC
TRBD2	TRBV29-1	NA	TRBJ2-7	CSGRTSGTYEQYF	TGCAGCGGCCGGACTAGCGGGACCTACGAGCAGTACTTC
NA	TRBV19	few	TRBJ2-1	CATTSVSSYNEQFF	TGTGCCACTACCTCGGTTAGCTCCTACAATGAGCAGTTCTTC
NA	TRBV29-1	few	TRBJ2-1	CSVVDWVNEQFF	TGCAGCGTCGTGGACTGGGTCAATGAGCAGTTCTTC
NA	TRBV10-1	many	TRBJ2-3	CASSDGRLTDTQYF	TGCGCCAGCAGTGACGGCAGGCTCACAGATACGCAGTATTTT
TRBD1	TRBV27	NA	TRBJ2-1	CASSLSGTGHNEQFF	TGTGCCAGCAGTTTATCCGGGACAGGGCACAATGAGCAGTTCTTC
TRBD2	TRBV24-1	NA	TRBJ2-2	CATSITAGTGELFF	TGTGCCACCAGTATAACAGCGGGGACCGGGGAGCTGTTTTTT
TRBD1	TRBV12-3/TRBV12-4	many	TRBJ2-3	CASREGQGSTDTQYF	TGTGCCAGCAGGGAGGGACAGGGGAGCACAGATACGCAGTATTTT
NA	TRBV20-1	NA	TRBJ1-1	CSASFMGLGAFF	TGCAGTGCTAGTTTTATGGGCCTTGGGGCTTTCTTT
TRBD2	TRBV28	many	TRBJ2-1	CASSLERAGGPREQFF	TGTGCCAGCAGTCTCGAGAGAGCGGGAGGGCCTAGAGAGCAGTTCTTC
NA	TRBV2	NA	TRBJ1-1	CASGGHTEAFF	TGTGCCAGCGGGGGGCACACTGAAGCTTTCTTT
NA	TRBV4-1	NA	TRBJ2-3	CASRLAGYGDTQYF	TGCGCCAGCAGACTGGCGGGATATGGAGATACGCAGTATTTT
TRBD1	TRBV19	NA	TRBJ1-5	CASSIGGTDQGPQHF	TGTGCCAGTAGTATAGGAGGGACAGACCAAGGGCCCCAGCATTTT
TRBD1	TRBV11-2	many	TRBJ2-5	CASSLVGQQETQYF	TGTGCCAGCAGCTTAGTGGGACAGCAAGAGACCCAGTACTTC
NA	TRBV13	NA	TRBJ1-1	CASSAMAGHDTEAFF	TGTGCCAGCAGCGCAATGGCAGGGCATGACACTGAAGCTTTCTTT
TRBD2	TRBV6-6	NA	TRBJ2-5	CASSYSGTSGRRETQYF	TGTGCCAGCAGTTACTCGGGGACTAGCGGGAGAAGGGAGACCCAGTACTTC
TRBD2	TRBV5-1	few	TRBJ2-1	CASSTGLATYNEQFF	TGCGCCAGCAGCACGGGACTAGCGACCTACAATGAGCAGTTCTTC
TRBD1	TRBV7-9	NA	TRBJ1-2	CASRTGTGVEKYGYTF	TGTGCCAGCAGAACCGGGACAGGGGTGGAGAAGTATGGCTACACCTTC
TRBD1	TRBV5-1	NA	TRBJ1-2	CASSLEGQGADGYTF	TGCGCCAGCAGCTTGGAGGGACAGGGGGCGGATGGCTACACCTTC
NA	TRBV6-5	once	TRBJ1-1	CASSYPRTEAFF	TGTGCCAGCAGTTACCCGCGCACTGAAGCTTTCTTT
TRBD1	TRBV5-5	NA	TRBJ1-1	CASSVAGTVNTEAFF	TGTGCCAGCAGCGTAGCCGGGACAGTGAACACTGAAGCTTTCTTT
TRBD2	TRBV7-3	NA	TRBJ2-1	CASSAASGGVGEQFF	TGTGCCAGCAGCGCTGCTAGCGGGGGGGTTGGTGAGCAGTTCTTC
NA	TRBV24-1	few	TRBJ2-2	CATRNDRDTGELFF	TGTGCCACCAGGAATGACCGCGACACCGGGGAGCTGTTTTTT
TRBD1	TRBV13	few	TRBJ2-5	CASSIRTGGGETQYF	TGTGCCAGCAGCATCCGGACAGGGGGCGGCGAGACCCAGTACTTC
TRBD1	TRBV28	once	TRBJ2-5	CASSLIGTGVHQETQYF	TGTGCCAGCAGTTTAATCGGGACAGGGGTCCACCAAGAGACCCAGTACTTC
NA	TRBV19	NA	TRBJ1-5	CASSRGTRGASSNQPQHF	TGTGCCAGTAGTAGAGGGACACGCGGAGCCTCTAGCAATCAGCCCCAGCATTTT
NA	TRBV15	NA	TRBJ2-3	CATSRGRTGDITDTQYF	TGTGCCACCAGCAGAGGCCGAACAGGTGACATCACAGATACGCAGTATTTT
TRBD1	TRBV11-2	few	TRBJ1-4	CASTQGVNNEKLFF	TGTGCCAGCACCCAGGGGGTGAATAATGAAAAACTGTTTTTT